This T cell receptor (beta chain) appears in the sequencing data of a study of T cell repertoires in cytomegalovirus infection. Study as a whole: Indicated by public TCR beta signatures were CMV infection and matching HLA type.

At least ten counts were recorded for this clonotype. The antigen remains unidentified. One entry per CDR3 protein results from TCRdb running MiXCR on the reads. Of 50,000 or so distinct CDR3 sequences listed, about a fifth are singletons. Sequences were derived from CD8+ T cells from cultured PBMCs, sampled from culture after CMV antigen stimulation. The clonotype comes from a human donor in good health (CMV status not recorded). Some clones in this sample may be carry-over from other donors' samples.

The CDR3 nucleotides are TGCGCCAGCAGCCAAGACGGCGAGGGTGGGGGATCACCCCTCCACTTT. Residues: CASSQDGEGGGSPLHF. The chain is built from TRBV4-3 and TRBJ1-6; possible D gene TRBD1, 5 bases. Trimming left V 0 bases short and J 10 bases short, with 16 bases between. The germline V gene has CDR1 LGHNA and CDR2 YSLEER. This CDR3 region has 16 residues.